This T cell receptor beta chain was found in a study of T cells in Graves' hyperthyroidism and ophthalmopathy. Using RNA transcripts as the source, TCR beta CDR3 regions were amplified. The HTBI primer set served for first-round RT-PCR of the TCR CDR3. TCRdb fed the multiplex PCR reads into MiXCR, producing one record per CDR3 protein. This sample has a few hundred thousand distinct CDR3 sequences, with less than 20% found just once. The TCR originated in a woman under 30 with Graves' hyperthyroidism. The specimen sequenced was blood.

Here the CDR3 reads CASSPPSETGELFF. Written as DNA, the CDR3 is TGTGCCAGTAGTCCCCCAAGTGAAACCGGGGAGCTGTTTTTT. The rearrangement links TRBV19 to TRBJ2-2; D gene ambiguous. The CDR3 length is 14 residues. The ends were cut back, 5 bases at V and 5 bases at J, with 12 bases in the middle. Germline CDR1 and CDR2: LNHDA and SQIVND (reference sequence).